This T cell receptor beta chain was sequenced in a study of blood T cell repertoires in COVID-19. The overall study: COVID-19 samples from acute and convalescent phases originated in the United States, Italy and Spain. T cells, B-cell-depleted T cells, or PBMCs supplied cDNA or gDNA.

Original analysis: The authors estimated nucleated cell counts from reference gene primer amplification. The protocol was immunoSEQ multiplex PCR, while the TCRdb copy is restricted to in-frame clones and leaves out a portion. V, J and clone size are those of that table, while D and trimming were read from the DNA. The sample yields about 220,000 clones, over 80% seen once. CDR3 length: 15 residues. V was pared by 0 bases and J by 4 bases, with 12 bases between. In germline, CDR1 is LGHDT, CDR2 YNNKEL (reference sequence). This rearrangement joins TRBV3-1 (or the pseudogene TRBV3-2) to TRBJ2-5, with D perhaps TRBD2 (6 bases). Sequencing was performed on peripheral blood. The sequence was obtained from a human donor in a cohort sampled during active COVID-19. CDR3 residues: CASSQDPQGGETQYF. The CDR3 coding sequence is TGTGCCAGCAGCCAAGATCCCCAGGGAGGAGAGACCCAGTACTTC.